Listed below are T cell receptor beta chains from one sample, sequenced in a study of blood T cell repertoires in COVID-19. Some clones are missing from TCRdb's copy, which holds only in-frame ones; the method was immunoSEQ multiplex PCR. The table records 190,000 or so clones, roughly 90% of them present only once. The source material was peripheral blood. The receptors here all came from a woman in her seventies with acute or convalescent COVID-19. CDR3s include the opening cysteine and the closing phenylalanine or tryptophan. A D gene is named only where the DNA matches it firmly. The size field is filled for only some rows; it gives once, few, many or a size class.

CDR3nt: TGTGCCAGCAGCTTAGGGCGTCAGCCCGGAGCCCTCCACTTT
CDR3aa: CASSLGRQPGALHF
j_gene: TRBJ1-6
abundance: .
v_gene: TRBV7-2
d_gene: .

CDR3nt: TGTGCCAGCCAGAGTCCTGAGCGCGAAAAACTGTTTTTT
CDR3aa: CASQSPEREKLFF
j_gene: TRBJ1-4
abundance: .
v_gene: TRBV6-5
d_gene: .

CDR3nt: TGTGCCAGCAGTTACGGGGGGGGGCGCGTGAACACTGAAGCTTTCTTT
CDR3aa: CASSYGGGRVNTEAFF
j_gene: TRBJ1-1
abundance: .
v_gene: TRBV6-5
d_gene: .

CDR3nt: TGTGCCAGCAGCTCCCCTCGCGGGAACACCGGGGAGCTGTTTTTT
CDR3aa: CASSSPRGNTGELFF
j_gene: TRBJ2-2
abundance: .
v_gene: TRBV11-3
d_gene: .

CDR3nt: TGCGCCAGCAGCTTGATGAGTGAGCAGTTCTTC
CDR3aa: CASSLMSEQFF
j_gene: TRBJ2-1
abundance: .
v_gene: TRBV5-1
d_gene: .

CDR3nt: TGCGCCAGCAGCCAAGGGTTCCTAGAGGCTCGGCAGTACTTC
CDR3aa: CASSQGFLEARQYF
j_gene: TRBJ2-7
abundance: .
v_gene: TRBV4-1
d_gene: .

CDR3nt: TGTGCCAGCAGCTCAGGCAAATCCTACGAGCAGTACTTC
CDR3aa: CASSSGKSYEQYF
j_gene: TRBJ2-7
abundance: .
v_gene: TRBV5-4
d_gene: .

CDR3nt: TGTGCCAGCTCACCAGGACAGTTGAACACTGAAGCTTTCTTT
CDR3aa: CASSPGQLNTEAFF
j_gene: TRBJ1-1
abundance: .
v_gene: TRBV18
d_gene: .

CDR3nt: TGCGCCAGCAGTGAGCCGGGACAGGGAGATACGCAGTATTTT
CDR3aa: CASSEPGQGDTQYF
j_gene: TRBJ2-3
abundance: .
v_gene: TRBV10-1
d_gene: TRBD1

CDR3nt: TGTGCCAGCAGCTTAAGCGGGGGCACAGATACGCAGTATTTT
CDR3aa: CASSLSGGTDTQYF
j_gene: TRBJ2-3
abundance: .
v_gene: TRBV7-9
d_gene: TRBD2

CDR3nt: TGTGCCAGCAGTTTATGGCTGAACACTGAAGCTTTCTTT
CDR3aa: CASSLWLNTEAFF
j_gene: TRBJ1-1
abundance: few
v_gene: TRBV27
d_gene: .

CDR3nt: TGCAGCGCCCAGAGGGGGACAGGAAGCACAGATACGCAGTATTTT
CDR3aa: CSAQRGTGSTDTQYF
j_gene: TRBJ2-3
abundance: .
v_gene: TRBV29-1
d_gene: TRBD1

CDR3nt: TGCGCCAGCAGCCCAGGGACAGGGGAGACCCAGTACTTC
CDR3aa: CASSPGTGETQYF
j_gene: TRBJ2-5
abundance: .
v_gene: TRBV4-3
d_gene: TRBD1

CDR3nt: TGTGCCAGCAGCTTGAAGGGAGGAGGGGAGCAGTTCTTC
CDR3aa: CASSLKGGGEQFF
j_gene: TRBJ2-1
abundance: once
v_gene: TRBV5-5
d_gene: .

CDR3nt: TGTGCCAGCAGTCTGGGACAGCCGGGTACGCAGTATTTT
CDR3aa: CASSLGQPGTQYF
j_gene: TRBJ2-3
abundance: .
v_gene: TRBV28
d_gene: TRBD1

CDR3nt: TGTGCCAGTAGCCGCCAGGGCAGTGAGCAGTTCTTC
CDR3aa: CASSRQGSEQFF
j_gene: TRBJ2-1
abundance: .
v_gene: TRBV19
d_gene: .

CDR3nt: TGTGCCAGTAGTCAATATGCCCCCCCGGACAGGGGGCTATATGGCTACACCTTC
CDR3aa: CASSQYAPPDRGLYGYTF
j_gene: TRBJ1-2
abundance: .
v_gene: TRBV19
d_gene: TRBD1

CDR3nt: TGCGCCAGCAGCCAAGGGGACAGGGGAAGTCAAGACTACACCTTC
CDR3aa: CASSQGDRGSQDYTF
j_gene: TRBJ1-2
abundance: .
v_gene: TRBV4-3
d_gene: TRBD1

CDR3nt: TGTGCCAGCGGGAGTTCCTACGAGCAGTACTTC
CDR3aa: CASGSSYEQYF
j_gene: TRBJ2-7
abundance: .
v_gene: TRBV28
d_gene: .

CDR3nt: TGTGCCAGTAGTCTCTCCGGACAGGTTAGCAATCAGCCCCAGCATTTT
CDR3aa: CASSLSGQVSNQPQHF
j_gene: TRBJ1-5
abundance: few
v_gene: TRBV19
d_gene: TRBD1

CDR3nt: TGTGCCAGCAGCTTGCGGTCTAGGGGGCTGAGCTCCTACGAGCAGTACTTC
CDR3aa: CASSLRSRGLSSYEQYF
j_gene: TRBJ2-7
abundance: .
v_gene: TRBV7-6
d_gene: TRBD1

CDR3nt: TGTGCCAGCAGCTCCGGATCAGGACTAGCGGAGTCGGATACGCAGTATTTT
CDR3aa: CASSSGSGLAESDTQYF
j_gene: TRBJ2-3
abundance: few
v_gene: TRBV7-9
d_gene: TRBD2

CDR3nt: TGTGCCAGCAGTTATCCGGGACAGCCCTTCGAAGGCTACACCTTC
CDR3aa: CASSYPGQPFEGYTF
j_gene: TRBJ1-2
abundance: .
v_gene: TRBV7-3
d_gene: TRBD1

CDR3nt: TGTGCCACCAGCAGAGATCTGTTTACGAGCTCCTACGAGCAGTACTTC
CDR3aa: CATSRDLFTSSYEQYF
j_gene: TRBJ2-7
abundance: .
v_gene: TRBV15
d_gene: .

CDR3nt: TGTGCCACGGGAGAGGGACTGGCCACTAATGAAAAACTGTTTTTT
CDR3aa: CATGEGLATNEKLFF
j_gene: TRBJ1-4
abundance: .
v_gene: TRBV19
d_gene: .

CDR3nt: TGTGCCAGCAGTGAGGTGGGGGGAGGGACTGGCTACACCTTC
CDR3aa: CASSEVGGGTGYTF
j_gene: TRBJ1-2
abundance: once
v_gene: TRBV6-1
d_gene: .

CDR3nt: TGTGCCAGCAGTTACCTGGTTACGGGAGAGACCCAGTACTTC
CDR3aa: CASSYLVTGETQYF
j_gene: TRBJ2-5
abundance: .
v_gene: TRBV6-6
d_gene: .

CDR3nt: TGTGCCAGCGTCCGGGGCAGGGGGCTGGGAGCTTTCTTT
CDR3aa: CASVRGRGLGAFF
j_gene: TRBJ1-1
abundance: .
v_gene: TRBV28
d_gene: TRBD1

CDR3nt: TGTGCCATCAGTGAGGGGACTAGCGGAAACAATGAGCAGTTCTTC
CDR3aa: CAISEGTSGNNEQFF
j_gene: TRBJ2-1
abundance: .
v_gene: TRBV10-3
d_gene: TRBD2

CDR3nt: TGTGCCAGCATAGATCGAGAACCTCCTAGCACAGATACGCAGTATTTT
CDR3aa: CASIDREPPSTDTQYF
j_gene: TRBJ2-3
abundance: .
v_gene: TRBV7-9
d_gene: .

CDR3nt: TGTGCCGTGAGCGAGACAGGTGAAAAACTGTTTTTT
CDR3aa: CAVSETGEKLFF
j_gene: TRBJ1-4
abundance: .
v_gene: TRBV12-3/TRBV12-4
d_gene: .

CDR3nt: TGTGCCAGCAGCTTAGTCAGGGGGTTCTCTGGCTACACCTTC
CDR3aa: CASSLVRGFSGYTF
j_gene: TRBJ1-2
abundance: .
v_gene: TRBV7-2
d_gene: TRBD1

CDR3nt: TGTGCCAGCAGCCGACTAGCGGGGGGCCTCCGAGCCTACAATGAGCAGTTCTTC
CDR3aa: CASSRLAGGLRAYNEQFF
j_gene: TRBJ2-1
abundance: once
v_gene: TRBV6-6
d_gene: TRBD2

CDR3nt: TGTGCCAGCAGCTCTGGACAGATGAACACTGAAGCTTTCTTT
CDR3aa: CASSSGQMNTEAFF
j_gene: TRBJ1-1
abundance: .
v_gene: TRBV7-2
d_gene: .

CDR3nt: TGTGCCAGCAGCCGGGACAGCTCCAATGAGCAGTTCTTC
CDR3aa: CASSRDSSNEQFF
j_gene: TRBJ2-1
abundance: .
v_gene: TRBV7-2
d_gene: TRBD1

CDR3nt: TGTGCCAGCAGGGCCGGGACAGGGATCTATAACACTGAAGCTTTCTTT
CDR3aa: CASRAGTGIYNTEAFF
j_gene: TRBJ1-1
abundance: .
v_gene: TRBV6-4
d_gene: TRBD1

CDR3nt: TGTGCCAGCAGAGACCCCCAGGGGGCCGATGGCTACACCTTC
CDR3aa: CASRDPQGADGYTF
j_gene: TRBJ1-2
abundance: .
v_gene: TRBV7-9
d_gene: TRBD1

CDR3nt: TGTGCCAGCAGCCGACAGAGCGGGGGGGGTGAAAAACTGTTTTTT
CDR3aa: CASSRQSGGGEKLFF
j_gene: TRBJ1-4
abundance: .
v_gene: TRBV6-4
d_gene: .

CDR3nt: TGTGCCAGCAGAGAAACAAACGCCCTCCATGGGACCCAGTACTTC
CDR3aa: CASRETNALHGTQYF
j_gene: TRBJ2-5
abundance: .
v_gene: TRBV2
d_gene: .

CDR3nt: TGCGCCAGCAGCCAAGATAAGAGCACAGGGGGCGTTTCCTACGAGCAGTACTTC
CDR3aa: CASSQDKSTGGVSYEQYF
j_gene: TRBJ2-7
abundance: few
v_gene: TRBV4-1
d_gene: TRBD1

CDR3nt: TGTGCCAGCAGCCTAACAGGTTACTCTGGAAACACCATATATTTT
CDR3aa: CASSLTGYSGNTIYF
j_gene: TRBJ1-3
abundance: once
v_gene: TRBV5-5
d_gene: .

CDR3nt: TGTGCCAGCAGCCTCCAGGACGAGCAGTACTTC
CDR3aa: CASSLQDEQYF
j_gene: TRBJ2-7
abundance: many
v_gene: TRBV6-2/TRBV6-3
d_gene: .

CDR3nt: TGTGCCTCGTCCGATGGGGACAGAAATCAGCCCCAGCATTTT
CDR3aa: CASSDGDRNQPQHF
j_gene: TRBJ1-5
abundance: .
v_gene: TRBV10-3
d_gene: TRBD1

CDR3nt: TGTGCCAGCTCTCCCACTCAGGGGAGGGCCTCAGAGACCCAGTACTTC
CDR3aa: CASSPTQGRASETQYF
j_gene: TRBJ2-5
abundance: .
v_gene: TRBV18
d_gene: .

CDR3nt: TGTGCCAGCAGCCCGGGACTGAACTATGGCTACACCTTC
CDR3aa: CASSPGLNYGYTF
j_gene: TRBJ1-2
abundance: .
v_gene: TRBV14
d_gene: .